The sequence of this T cell receptor (beta chain) was determined in a study of blood T cell repertoires in COVID-19. Across the whole study: Samples of COVID-19 (acute and convalescent) were obtained from the United States, Italy and Spain. Sample material is recorded as cDNA or gDNA derived from T cells, B-cell-depleted T cells, or PBMCs.

Germline V lookup: CDR1 SNHLY, CDR2 FYNNEI. After removal of 8 bases from V and 4 bases from J, the junction contained 0 bases not matched to a gene. This CDR3 spans 12 amino acids. Per the original methods: Counts of nucleated cells, estimated from reference gene primer amplification, were obtained. Profiling relied on immunoSEQ multiplex PCR, and the TCRdb table lists in-frame clones only, not all of them. V, J and clone size reflect that table, while D and trimming were determined from the DNA. This sample carries 25,000 to 35,000 clones, 85% to 90% of them seen once, and the ten largest clones take roughly an eighth.

This receptor was identified in a human donor in a cohort sampled during active COVID-19. The donor label of this sample is uncertain. The rearrangement links TRBV2 to TRBJ1-4; 8 bases map to TRBD1. Sequencing input: peripheral blood. CDR3 amino acids: CASGQGNEKLFF. CDR3 in DNA: TGTGCCAGCGGACAGGGTAATGAAAAACTGTTTTTT.